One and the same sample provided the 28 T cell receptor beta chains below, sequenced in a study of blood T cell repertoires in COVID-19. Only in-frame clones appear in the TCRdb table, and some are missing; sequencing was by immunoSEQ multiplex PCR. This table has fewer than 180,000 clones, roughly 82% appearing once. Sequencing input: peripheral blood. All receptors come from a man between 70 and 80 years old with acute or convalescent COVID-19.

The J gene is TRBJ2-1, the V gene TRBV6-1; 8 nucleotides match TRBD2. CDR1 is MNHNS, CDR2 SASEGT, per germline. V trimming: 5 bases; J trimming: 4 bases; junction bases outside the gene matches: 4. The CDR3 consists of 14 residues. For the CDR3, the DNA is TGTGCCAGCAGTCGGGGACTAGGTTACAATGAGCAGTTCTTC. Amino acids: CASSRGLGYNEQFF.

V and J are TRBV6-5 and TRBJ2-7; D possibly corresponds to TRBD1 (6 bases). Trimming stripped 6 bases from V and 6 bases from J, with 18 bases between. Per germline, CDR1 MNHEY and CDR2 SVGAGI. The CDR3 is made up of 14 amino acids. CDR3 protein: CASRPGQRAGEQYF. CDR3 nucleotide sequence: TGTGCCAGCAGACCCGGACAGAGGGCTGGCGAGCAGTACTTC.

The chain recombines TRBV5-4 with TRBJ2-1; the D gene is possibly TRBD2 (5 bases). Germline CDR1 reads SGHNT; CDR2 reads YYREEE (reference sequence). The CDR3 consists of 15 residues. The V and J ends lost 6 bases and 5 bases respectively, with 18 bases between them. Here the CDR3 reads CASTGAGKRNNEQFF. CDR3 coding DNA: TGTGCCAGCACAGGCGCGGGCAAACGGAACAATGAGCAGTTCTTC.

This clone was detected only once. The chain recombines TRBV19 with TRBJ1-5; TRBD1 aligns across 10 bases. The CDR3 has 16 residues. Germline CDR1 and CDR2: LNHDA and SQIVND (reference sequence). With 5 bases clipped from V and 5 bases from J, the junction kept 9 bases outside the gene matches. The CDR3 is CASSPVAGTGDQPQHF. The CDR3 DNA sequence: TGTGCCAGTAGTCCCGTTGCAGGGACAGGGGATCAGCCCCAGCATTTT.

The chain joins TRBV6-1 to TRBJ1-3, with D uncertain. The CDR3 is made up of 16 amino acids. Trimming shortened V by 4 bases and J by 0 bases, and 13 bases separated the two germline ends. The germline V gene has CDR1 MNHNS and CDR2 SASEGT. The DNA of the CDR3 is TGTGCCAGCAGTGTTACCGCAGGCTTCTCTGGAAACACCATATATTTT. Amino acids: CASSVTAGFSGNTIYF.

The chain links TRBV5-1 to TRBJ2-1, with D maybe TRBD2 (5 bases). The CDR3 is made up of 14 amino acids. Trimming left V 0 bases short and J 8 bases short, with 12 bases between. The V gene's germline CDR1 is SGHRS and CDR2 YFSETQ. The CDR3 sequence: CASSLVRESDEQFF. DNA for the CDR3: TGCGCCAGCAGCTTGGTGAGGGAGTCAGATGAGCAGTTCTTC. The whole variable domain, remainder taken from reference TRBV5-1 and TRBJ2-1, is KAGVTQTPRYLIKTRGQQVTLSCSPISGHRSVSWYQQTPGQGLQFLFEYFSETQRNKGNFPGRFSGRQFSNSRSEMNVSTLELGDSALYLCASSLVRESDEQFFGPGTRLTVL.

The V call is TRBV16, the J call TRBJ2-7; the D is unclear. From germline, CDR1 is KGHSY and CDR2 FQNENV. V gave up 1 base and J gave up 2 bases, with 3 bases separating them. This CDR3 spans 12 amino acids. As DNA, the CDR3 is TGTGCCAGCAGCCAATTAGCCTACGAGCAGTACTTC. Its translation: CASSQLAYEQYF.

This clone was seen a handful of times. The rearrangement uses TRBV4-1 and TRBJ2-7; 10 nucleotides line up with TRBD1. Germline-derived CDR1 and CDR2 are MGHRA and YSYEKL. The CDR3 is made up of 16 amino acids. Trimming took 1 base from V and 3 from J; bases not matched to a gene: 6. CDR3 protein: CASSQGLGQGVYEQYF. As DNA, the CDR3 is TGCGCCAGCAGCCAAGGTCTAGGACAGGGGGTCTACGAGCAGTACTTC.

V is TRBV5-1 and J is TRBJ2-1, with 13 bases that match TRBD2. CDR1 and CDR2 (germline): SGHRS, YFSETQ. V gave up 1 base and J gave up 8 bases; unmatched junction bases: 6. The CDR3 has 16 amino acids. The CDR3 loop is CASSLPGTSGTDEQFF. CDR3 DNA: TGCGCCAGCAGCTTGCCCGGGACTAGCGGGACCGATGAGCAGTTCTTC.

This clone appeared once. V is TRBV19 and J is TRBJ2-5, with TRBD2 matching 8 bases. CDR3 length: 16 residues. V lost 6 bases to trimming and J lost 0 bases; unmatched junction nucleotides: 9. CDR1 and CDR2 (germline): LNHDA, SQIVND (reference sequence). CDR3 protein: CASSPGAGGYQETQYF. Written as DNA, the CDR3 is TGTGCCAGTAGCCCCGGGGCGGGAGGCTACCAAGAGACCCAGTACTTC.

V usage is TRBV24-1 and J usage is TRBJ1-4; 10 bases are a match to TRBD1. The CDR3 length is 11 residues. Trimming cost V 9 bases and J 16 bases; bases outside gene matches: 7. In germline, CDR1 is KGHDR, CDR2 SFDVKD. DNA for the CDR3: TGTGCCACCGATGACCGGGACAGGGGGTTTTTT. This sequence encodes CATDDRDRGFF.

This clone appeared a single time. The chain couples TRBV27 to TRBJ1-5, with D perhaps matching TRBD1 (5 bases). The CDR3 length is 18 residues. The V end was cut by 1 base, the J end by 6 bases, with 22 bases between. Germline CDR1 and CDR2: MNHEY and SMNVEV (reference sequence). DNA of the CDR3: TGTGCCAGCAGTTTATACTCGGGAGACAGTCTCTGGGGTCAGCCCCAGCATTTT. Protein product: CASSLYSGDSLWGQPQHF.

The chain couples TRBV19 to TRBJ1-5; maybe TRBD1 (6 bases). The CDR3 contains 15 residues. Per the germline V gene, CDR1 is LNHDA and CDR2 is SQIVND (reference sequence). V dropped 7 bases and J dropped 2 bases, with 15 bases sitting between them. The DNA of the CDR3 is TGTGCCAGTAAAGAGCAGGGGCTAGGCAATCAGCCCCAGCATTTT. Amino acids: CASKEQGLGNQPQHF. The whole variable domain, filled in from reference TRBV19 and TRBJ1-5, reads DGGITQSPKYLFRKEGQNVTLSCEQNLNHDAMYWYRQDPGQGLRLIYYSQIVNDFQKGDIAEGYSVSREKKESFPLTVTSAQKNPTAFYLCASKEQGLGNQPQHFGDGTRLSIL.

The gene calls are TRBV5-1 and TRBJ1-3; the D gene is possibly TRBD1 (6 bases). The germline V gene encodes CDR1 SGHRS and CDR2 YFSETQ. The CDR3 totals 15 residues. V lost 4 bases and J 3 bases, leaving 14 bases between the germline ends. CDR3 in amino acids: CASSPRTVYGNTIYF. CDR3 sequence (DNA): TGCGCCAGCAGCCCGAGGACAGTGTATGGAAACACCATATATTTT.

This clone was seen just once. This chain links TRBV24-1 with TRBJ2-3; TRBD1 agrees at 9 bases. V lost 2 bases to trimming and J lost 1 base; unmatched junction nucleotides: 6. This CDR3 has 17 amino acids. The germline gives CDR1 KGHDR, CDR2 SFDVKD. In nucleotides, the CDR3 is TGTGCCACCAGTGATTATCGTCGGACAGGGGGCACAGATACGCAGTATTTT. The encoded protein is CATSDYRRTGGTDTQYF.

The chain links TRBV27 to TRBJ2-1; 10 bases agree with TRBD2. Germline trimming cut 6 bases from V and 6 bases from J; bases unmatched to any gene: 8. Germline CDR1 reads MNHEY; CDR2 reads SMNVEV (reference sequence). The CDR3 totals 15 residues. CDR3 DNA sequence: TGTGCCAGCAGCAAAGGGCGACTAGCGGGCAATGAGCAGTTCTTC. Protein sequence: CASSKGRLAGNEQFF.

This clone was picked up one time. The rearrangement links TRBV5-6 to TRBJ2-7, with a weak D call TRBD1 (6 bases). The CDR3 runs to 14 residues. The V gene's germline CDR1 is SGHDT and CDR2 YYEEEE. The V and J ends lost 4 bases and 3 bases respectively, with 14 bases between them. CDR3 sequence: CASSGIRGYYEQYF. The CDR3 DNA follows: TGTGCCAGCAGCGGGATCAGGGGCTACTACGAGCAGTACTTC.

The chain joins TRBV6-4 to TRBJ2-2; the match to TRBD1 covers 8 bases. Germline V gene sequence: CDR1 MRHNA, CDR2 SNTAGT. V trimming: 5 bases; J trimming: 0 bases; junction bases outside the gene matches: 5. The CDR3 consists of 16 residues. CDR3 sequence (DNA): TGTGCCAGCAGTCCCAGGGGGCCAGCGAACACCGGGGAGCTGTTTTTT. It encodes CASSPRGPANTGELFF.

CDR3 bases: TGTGCCAGCAGGGGGGACTCTGGAACGCAGTATTTT. It encodes CASRGDSGTQYF. J is TRBJ2-3 and V is TRBV6-5; a weak D match, TRBD2 (6 bases). Germline CDR1 is MNHEY and CDR2 is SVGAGI. Trimming removed 6 bases at V and 9 bases at J, with 13 bases between. This CDR3 contains 12 residues.

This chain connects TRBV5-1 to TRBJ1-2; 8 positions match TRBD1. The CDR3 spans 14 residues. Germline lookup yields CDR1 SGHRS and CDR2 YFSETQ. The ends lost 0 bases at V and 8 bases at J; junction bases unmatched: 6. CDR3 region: CASSLAGQAWGYTF. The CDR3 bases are TGCGCCAGCAGCTTGGCGGGACAGGCCTGGGGCTACACCTTC.

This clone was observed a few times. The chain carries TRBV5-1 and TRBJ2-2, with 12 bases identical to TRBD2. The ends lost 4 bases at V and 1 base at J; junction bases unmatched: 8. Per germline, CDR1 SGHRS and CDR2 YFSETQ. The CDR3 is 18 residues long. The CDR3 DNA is TGCGCCAGCAGCGGAAGACTAGCGGGGGACCTGAACACCGGGGAGCTGTTTTTT. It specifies CASSGRLAGDLNTGELFF.

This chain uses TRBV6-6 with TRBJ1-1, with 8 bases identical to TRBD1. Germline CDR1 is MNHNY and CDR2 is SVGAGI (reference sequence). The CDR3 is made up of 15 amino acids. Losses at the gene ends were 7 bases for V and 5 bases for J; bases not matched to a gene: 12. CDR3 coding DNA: TGTGCCAGCAATCACCCAGACAGGGGAGAGACTGAAGCTTTCTTT. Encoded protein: CASNHPDRGETEAFF.

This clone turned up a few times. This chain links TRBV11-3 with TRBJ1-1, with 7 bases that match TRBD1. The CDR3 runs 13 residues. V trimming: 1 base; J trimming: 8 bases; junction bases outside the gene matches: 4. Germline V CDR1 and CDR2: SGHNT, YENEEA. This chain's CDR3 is CASSLGRQGEAFF. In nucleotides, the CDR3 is TGTGCCAGCAGCTTAGGTAGACAGGGCGAAGCTTTCTTT.

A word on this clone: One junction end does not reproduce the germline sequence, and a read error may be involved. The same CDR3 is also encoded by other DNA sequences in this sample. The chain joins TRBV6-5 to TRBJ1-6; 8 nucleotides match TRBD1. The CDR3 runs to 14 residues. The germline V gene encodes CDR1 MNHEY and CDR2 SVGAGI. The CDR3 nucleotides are TGTGCCAGCATTCTCGACAGGGGCTCTTCACCCCTTCACTTT. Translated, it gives CASILDRGSSPLHF.

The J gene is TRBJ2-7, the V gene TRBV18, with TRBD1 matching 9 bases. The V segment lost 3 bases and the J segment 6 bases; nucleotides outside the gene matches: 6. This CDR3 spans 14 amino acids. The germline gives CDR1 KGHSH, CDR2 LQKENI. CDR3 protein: CASSPGTGSREQYF. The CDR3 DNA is TGTGCCAGCTCACCCGGGACAGGGTCACGCGAGCAGTACTTC. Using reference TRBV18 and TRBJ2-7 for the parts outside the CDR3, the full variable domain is NAGVMQNPRHLVRRRGQEARLRCSPMKGHSHVYWYRQLPEEGLKFMVYLQKENIIDESGMPKERFSAEFPKEGPSILRIQQVVRGDSAAYFCASSPGTGSREQYFGPGTRLTVT.

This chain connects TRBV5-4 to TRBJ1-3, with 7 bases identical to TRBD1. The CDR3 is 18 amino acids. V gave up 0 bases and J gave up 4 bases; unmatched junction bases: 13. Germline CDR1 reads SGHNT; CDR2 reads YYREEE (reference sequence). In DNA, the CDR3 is TGTGCCAGCAGCTTGGACGGGACAGTTGATCTCGGCGGAAACACCATATATTTT. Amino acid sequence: CASSLDGTVDLGGNTIYF.

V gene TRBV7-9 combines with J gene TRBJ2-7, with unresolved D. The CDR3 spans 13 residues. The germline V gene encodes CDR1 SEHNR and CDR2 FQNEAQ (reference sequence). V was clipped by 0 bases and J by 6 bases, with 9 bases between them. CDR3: CASSLAQVSEQYF. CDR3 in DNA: TGTGCCAGCAGCTTAGCGCAGGTATCCGAGCAGTACTTC.

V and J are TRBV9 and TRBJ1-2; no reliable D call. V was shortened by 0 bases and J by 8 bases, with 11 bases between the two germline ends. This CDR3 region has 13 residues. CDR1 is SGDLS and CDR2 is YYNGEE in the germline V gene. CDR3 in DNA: TGTGCCAGCAGCGTAGAGACGGGGAACGGCTACACCTTC. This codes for CASSVETGNGYTF.